This TCR beta chain was retrieved from a study of CD4 T cells in relation to SARS-CoV-2 and coronaviruses. Study information: TCR beta CDR3s were sequenced after roughly nine-day antigen culture of PBMCs. The negative reference was HIV-1 Nef peptide pool or peptide-free culture. General study results and limits: Monoreactive clones expanded significantly more to SARS-CoV-2 than crossreactive clones did.

CDR1 SGDLS and CDR2 YYNGEE come from the germline V gene. J gave up 1 base and V 4 bases, and 1 base lay outside the gene matches. CDR3 size: 16 residues. CD4+ T cells from unexposed donors were obtained before the COVID-19 pandemic (2011-2018). The cells were cultured for 10 days before CD4+ T cells were isolated. Regarding this clone: Its antigen is still unknown.

Profiled with immunoSEQ multiplex PCR; TCRdb holds only in-frame clones, not every one. The sample has around 20,000 clones, 60% to 85% seen once. The sequenced sample consisted of CD4+ T cells from PBMCs, cultured in vitro. This TCR derives from a human donor in good health. J is TRBJ2-1 and V is TRBV9, with TRBD2 matching over 14 bases. CDR3 protein: CASSRTSGRSYNEQFF. The CDR3, as DNA: TGTGCCAGCAGCCGGACTAGCGGGAGGTCCTACAATGAGCAGTTCTTC. The whole variable domain, filled in from reference TRBV9 and TRBJ2-1, reads DSGVTQTPKHLITATGQRVTLRCSPRSGDLSVYWYQQSLDQGLQFLIQYYNGEERAKGNILERFSAQQFPDLHSELNLSSLELGDSALYFCASSRTSGRSYNEQFFGPGTRLTVL.